These 7 T cell receptor beta chains were sequenced from one sample in a study of OX40 agonist ivuxolimab in advanced cancers. The receptor library was made with the immunoSEQ multiplex PCR assay. Imported from immuneACCESS, the table was reduced by TCRdb to in-frame sequences with V and J called. These copies leave out some clones; in studies compared against another copy, an unresolved V gene accounts for under half, and the cause of the remainder is not known. In all, the sample holds about 86,000 clones, and approximately 90% of those were seen once. The ten largest clones add up to roughly 1.1% of the sample. The specimen comprised CD4+ or CD8+ T cells sorted from blood, sampled in a trial of the OX40 agonist ivuxolimab. The origin of the receptors is an adult with an advanced solid tumor such as melanoma, head and neck, liver or kidney cancer.

The rearrangement links TRBV28 to TRBJ1-6; D is possibly TRBD1 (6 bases). The CDR3 covers 15 residues. The V gene's germline CDR1 is MDHEN and CDR2 SYDVKM. The V and J ends lost 2 bases and 7 bases respectively, with 12 bases between them. The DNA for the CDR3 is TGTGCCAGCAGTTTAGGATGGAGGGGGAATTCACCCCTCCACTTT. Its translation: CASSLGWRGNSPLHF.

The V gene is TRBV7-3, the J gene TRBJ1-1, with D unclear. The germline CDR1 and CDR2 sequences are SGHTA and FQGTGA. The CDR3 is 13 amino acids. Trimming cost V 5 bases and J 8 bases, with 15 bases left between them. The DNA of the CDR3 is TGTGCCAGCAGCGCCCTCCTCGCGACCGAAGCTTTCTTT. Residues: CASSALLATEAFF.

The table lists this clone with a count of one. CDR3 amino acids: CAWSEGSAGILDTQYF. Written as DNA, the CDR3 is TGTGCCTGGAGTGAAGGTTCGGCGGGAATCCTAGATACGCAGTATTTT. The chain has TRBV30 and TRBJ2-3; D may be TRBD2 (6 bases). CDR1 and CDR2 (germline): GTSNPN, SVGIG (reference sequence). The CDR3 spans 16 residues. Trimming left V 1 base short and J 5 bases short, with 19 bases between.

The V gene is TRBV16, the J gene TRBJ2-1; the D gene is possibly TRBD1 (6 bases). V lost 6 bases and J 9 bases, leaving 15 bases between the germline ends. The germline gives CDR1 KGHSY, CDR2 FQNENV. The CDR3 totals 13 residues. The CDR3 DNA follows: TGTGCCAGCAGTCGATTGGGGGCGCGTGAGCAGTTCTTC. Encoded protein: CASSRLGAREQFF.

The chain couples TRBV5-5 to TRBJ2-4; TRBD1 agrees at 9 bases. V trimming: 3 bases; J trimming: 6 bases; junction bases outside the gene matches: 7. Per germline, CDR1 SGHKS and CDR2 YYEKEE (reference sequence). CDR3 length equals 15 residues. The CDR3 coding sequence is TGTGCCAGCAGCTGGATGGGACAGGGTGGAAACATTCAGTACTTC. It specifies CASSWMGQGGNIQYF.

This chain connects TRBV30 to TRBJ1-5, with 7 positions matching TRBD1. The ends lost 0 bases at V and 0 bases at J; junction bases unmatched: 2. Germline assignment: CDR1 GTSNPN and CDR2 SVGIG (reference sequence). The CDR3 consists of 15 residues. The CDR3, as DNA: TGTGCCTGGAGTGTAGGGGGCAGTAGCAATCAGCCCCAGCATTTT. Translating it yields CAWSVGGSSNQPQHF.

This chain joins TRBV10-3 and TRBJ2-5, with D possibly matching TRBD1 (6 bases). In germline, CDR1 is ENHRY, CDR2 SYGVKD. This CDR3 contains 17 residues. Between the trimmed V and J ends, which lost 6 bases and 1 base, there was a span of 21 bases. The CDR3 protein is CAISPGTGKVTQETQYF. The CDR3 DNA reads as TGTGCCATCAGCCCTGGAACAGGGAAAGTCACCCAAGAGACCCAGTACTTC.